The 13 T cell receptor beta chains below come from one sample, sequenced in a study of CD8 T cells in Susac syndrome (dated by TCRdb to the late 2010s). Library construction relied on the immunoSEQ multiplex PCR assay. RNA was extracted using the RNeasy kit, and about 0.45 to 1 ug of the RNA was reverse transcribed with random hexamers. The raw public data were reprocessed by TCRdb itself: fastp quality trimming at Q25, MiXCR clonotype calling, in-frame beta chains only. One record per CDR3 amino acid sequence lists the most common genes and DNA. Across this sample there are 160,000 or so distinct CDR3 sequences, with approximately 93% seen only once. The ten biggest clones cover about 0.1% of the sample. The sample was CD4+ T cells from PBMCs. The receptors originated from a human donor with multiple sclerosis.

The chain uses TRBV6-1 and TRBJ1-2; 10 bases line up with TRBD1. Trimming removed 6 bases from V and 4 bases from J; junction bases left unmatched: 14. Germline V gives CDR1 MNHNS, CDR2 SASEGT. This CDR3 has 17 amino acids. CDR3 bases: TGTGCCAGCAGCTCCCCCCTTGGGACAGGGGTCTCCTATGGCTACACCTTC. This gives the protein CASSSPLGTGVSYGYTF.

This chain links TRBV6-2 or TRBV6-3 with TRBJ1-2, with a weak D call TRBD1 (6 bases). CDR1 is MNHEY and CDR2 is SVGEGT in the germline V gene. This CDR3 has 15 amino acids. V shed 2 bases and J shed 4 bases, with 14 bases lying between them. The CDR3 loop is CASSYGRGAAYGYTF. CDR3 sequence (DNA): TGTGCCAGCAGTTACGGACGGGGGGCGGCCTATGGCTACACCTTC.

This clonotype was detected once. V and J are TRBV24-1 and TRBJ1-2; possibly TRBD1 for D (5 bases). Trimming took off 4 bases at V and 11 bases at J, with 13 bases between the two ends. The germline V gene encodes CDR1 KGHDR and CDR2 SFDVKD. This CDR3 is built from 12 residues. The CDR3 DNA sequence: TGTGCCACCAGTGACTCGGCGGGACGTTACACCTTC. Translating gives CATSDSAGRYTF.

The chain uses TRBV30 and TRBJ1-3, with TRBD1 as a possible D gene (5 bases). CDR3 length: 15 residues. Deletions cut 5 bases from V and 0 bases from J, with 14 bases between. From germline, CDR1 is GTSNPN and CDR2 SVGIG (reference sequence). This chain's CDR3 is CAWSRGSYSGNTIYF. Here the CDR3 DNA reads TGTGCCTGGTCAAGGGGCAGTTACTCTGGAAACACCATATATTTT.

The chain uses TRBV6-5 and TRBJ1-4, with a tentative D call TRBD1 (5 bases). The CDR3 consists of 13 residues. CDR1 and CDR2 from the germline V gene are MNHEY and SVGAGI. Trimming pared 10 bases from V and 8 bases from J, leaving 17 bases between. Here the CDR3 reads CATGRARGEKLFF. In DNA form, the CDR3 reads TGTGCCACCGGCAGGGCCCGGGGAGAAAAACTGTTTTTT.

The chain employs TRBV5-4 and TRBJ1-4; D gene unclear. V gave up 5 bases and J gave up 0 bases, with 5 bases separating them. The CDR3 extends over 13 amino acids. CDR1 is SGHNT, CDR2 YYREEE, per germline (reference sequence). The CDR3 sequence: CASREATNEKLFF. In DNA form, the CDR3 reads TGTGCCAGCAGAGAGGCAACTAATGAAAAACTGTTTTTT.

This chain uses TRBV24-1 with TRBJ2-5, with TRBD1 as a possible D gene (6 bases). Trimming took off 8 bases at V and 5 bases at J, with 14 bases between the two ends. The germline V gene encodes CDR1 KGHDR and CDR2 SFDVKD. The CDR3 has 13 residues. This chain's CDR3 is CATTGQSGETQYF. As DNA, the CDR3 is TGTGCCACCACAGGACAGTCCGGTGAGACCCAGTACTTC.

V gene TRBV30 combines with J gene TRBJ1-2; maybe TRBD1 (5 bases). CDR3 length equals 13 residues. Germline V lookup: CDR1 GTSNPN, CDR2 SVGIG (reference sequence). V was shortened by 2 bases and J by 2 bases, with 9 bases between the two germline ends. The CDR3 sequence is CAWSRPGNYGYTF. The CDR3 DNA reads TGTGCCTGGAGTCGCCCAGGGAACTATGGCTACACCTTC. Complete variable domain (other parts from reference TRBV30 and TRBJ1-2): SQTIHQWPATLVQPVGSPLSLECTVEGTSNPNLYWYRQAAGRGLQLLFYSVGIGQISSEVPQNLSASRPQDRQFILSSKKLLLSDSGFYLCAWSRPGNYGYTFGSGTRLTVV.

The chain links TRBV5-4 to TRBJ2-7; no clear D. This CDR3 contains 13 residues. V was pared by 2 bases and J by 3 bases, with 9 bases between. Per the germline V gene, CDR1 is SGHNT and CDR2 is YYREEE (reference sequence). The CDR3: CASSFPTDYEQYF. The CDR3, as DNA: TGTGCCAGCAGCTTTCCTACGGACTACGAGCAGTACTTC.

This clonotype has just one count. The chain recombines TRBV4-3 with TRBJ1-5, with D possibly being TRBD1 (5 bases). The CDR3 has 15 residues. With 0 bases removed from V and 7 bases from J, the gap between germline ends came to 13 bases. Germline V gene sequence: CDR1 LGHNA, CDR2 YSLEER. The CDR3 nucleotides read TGCGCCAGCAGCCAAGATTACGGGGGTTTGCAGCCCCAGCATTTT. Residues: CASSQDYGGLQPQHF.

CDR3 amino acids: CASRRQVEETQYF. In nucleotides, the CDR3 is TGTGCCAGCAGACGACAGGTTGAAGAGACCCAGTACTTC. V is TRBV2 and J is TRBJ2-5; possibly TRBD1 for D (6 bases). From germline, CDR1 is SNHLY and CDR2 FYNNEI. The V gene lost 6 bases and the J gene lost 3 bases, with 11 bases spanning the gap. This CDR3 is built from 13 residues.

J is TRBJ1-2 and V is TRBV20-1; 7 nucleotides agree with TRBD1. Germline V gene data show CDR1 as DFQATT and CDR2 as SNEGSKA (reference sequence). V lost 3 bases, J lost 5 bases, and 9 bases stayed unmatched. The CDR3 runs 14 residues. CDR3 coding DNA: TGCAGTGCTAGCTTCAGGACAGGTCTTTATGGCTACACCTTC. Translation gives CSASFRTGLYGYTF.

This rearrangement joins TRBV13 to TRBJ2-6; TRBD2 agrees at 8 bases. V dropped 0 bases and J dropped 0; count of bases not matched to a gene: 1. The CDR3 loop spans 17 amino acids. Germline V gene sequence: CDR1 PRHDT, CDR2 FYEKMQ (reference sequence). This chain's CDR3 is CASSLGGRASGANVLTF. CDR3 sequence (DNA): TGTGCCAGCAGCTTAGGCGGGAGGGCCTCTGGGGCCAACGTCCTGACTTTC.